These 4 T cell receptor beta chains came from one sample sequenced in a study of blood T cell repertoires in COVID-19. TCRdb's copy holds only in-frame clones and misses some; the assay was immunoSEQ multiplex PCR. The sample includes about 140,000 clones, 87% seen only once; the top ten take around 10%. Sequenced: PBMCs or T cells enriched from blood (not recorded which). These receptors were obtained from a man aged 55 to 70 who had recovered from COVID-19.

The chain uses TRBV16 and TRBJ1-6; D is unresolved. The germline V and J ends were trimmed by 0 bases and 3 bases, with 6 bases remaining between them. The CDR3 is 15 amino acids. Germline V gene lookup returns CDR1 KGHSY and CDR2 FQNENV. CDR3 nucleotides: TGTGCCAGCAGCCAATCGGGCAGCTATAATTCACCCCTCCACTTT. It yields the protein CASSQSGSYNSPLHF.

CDR3 DNA: TGCGCCAGCACCACCGGGGTCCTGAGTGAAAAACTGTTTTTT. Its translation: CASTTGVLSEKLFF. The V call is TRBV5-1, the J call TRBJ1-4; D not resolved. This CDR3 comprises 14 residues. Germline-derived CDR1 and CDR2 are SGHRS and YFSETQ. V was pared by 6 bases and J by 7 bases, with 16 bases between.

This clone was recorded a few times. The rearrangement joins TRBV5-5 to TRBJ2-2; tentatively, D is TRBD2 (6 bases). V was clipped by 4 bases and J by 2 bases, with 15 bases between them. The CDR3 spans 16 residues. CDR1 is SGHKS and CDR2 is YYEKEE in the germline V gene (reference sequence). CDR3 loop: CASSLIPGGNTGELFF. The CDR3 coding sequence is TGTGCCAGCAGCCTGATACCCGGGGGAAACACCGGGGAGCTGTTTTTT.

This chain connects TRBV11-3 to TRBJ2-3, with D perhaps TRBD1 (7 bases). Trimming stripped 5 bases from V and 2 bases from J, with 14 bases between. The CDR3 is 15 residues long. Germline V gene sequence: CDR1 SGHNT, CDR2 YENEEA. CDR3 nucleotide sequence: TGTGCCAGCAGCCCCGGGGGACAGAACACAGATACGCAGTATTTT. Its translation: CASSPGGQNTDTQYF. Full variable domain (rest looked up from reference TRBV11-3 and TRBJ2-3): EAGVVQSPRYKIIEKKQPVAFWCNPISGHNTLYWYLQNLGQGPELLIRYENEEAVDDSQLPKDRFSAERLKGVDSTLKIQPAELGDSAVYLCASSPGGQNTDTQYFGPGTRLTVL.